This paragraph reports one T cell receptor (beta chain). The antigen is undetermined. This record comes from a study of cytomegalovirus exposure and HLA in healthy donors. Study-wide points: Segments of the TCR beta V type were, in most cases, productive about 87% or about 30% of the time in an earlier analysis.

CDR1 and CDR2 (germline): SGDLS, YYNGEE. Germline trimming cut 3 bases from V and 9 bases from J; bases unmatched to any gene: 7. The CDR3 loop spans 15 amino acids. Amplification used 60 Vbeta primers and 13 Jbeta primers. Method: immunoSEQ multiplex PCR; TCRdb's copy keeps in-frame clones and lacks some. The table records 150,000 to 200,000 clones, roughly four fifths of them present only once. The receptor was derived from a woman aged 18 to 35 in good health and CMV-seropositive. The chain has TRBV9 and TRBJ2-1; TRBD1 agrees at 12 bases. Specimen: PBMCs. CDR3: CASSGGTGGLGEQFF. CDR3 DNA sequence: TGTGCCAGCAGCGGCGGGACAGGGGGCCTCGGTGAGCAGTTCTTC.